The TCR beta chain under discussion was sequenced for a study of regulatory T cells in long-lasting Graves disease. As for time point: newly diagnosed GD, antithyroid drugs for less than 3 months. PBMC RNA was the source of the TCR library. HTBI primers from iRepertoire and Arm-PCR of CDR3 regions yielded the TCR beta libraries. One entry per CDR3 protein, called by TCRdb with MiXCR from the multiplex PCR reads. The table shows hundreds of thousands of distinct CDR3 sequences, with more than 10% occurring only once. The same specimen was also included in a second study, on T cells in Graves' hyperthyroidism and ophthalmopathy.

The sample consisted of peripheral blood mononuclear cells (PBMCs), taken at new diagnosis, from a patient treated with antithyroid drugs. This clonotype was sampled from a woman in her thirties with Graves disease.

The CDR3 is CASSKINQPQHF. CDR3 nucleotides: TGTGCCAGTAGTAAGATTAACCAGCCCCAGCATTTT. The chain combines TRBV19 with TRBJ1-5; D is uncertain. The CDR3 runs to 12 residues. V was trimmed by 4 bases and J by 7 bases, leaving 8 bases between them. CDR1 is LNHDA and CDR2 is SQIVND in the germline V gene (reference sequence).